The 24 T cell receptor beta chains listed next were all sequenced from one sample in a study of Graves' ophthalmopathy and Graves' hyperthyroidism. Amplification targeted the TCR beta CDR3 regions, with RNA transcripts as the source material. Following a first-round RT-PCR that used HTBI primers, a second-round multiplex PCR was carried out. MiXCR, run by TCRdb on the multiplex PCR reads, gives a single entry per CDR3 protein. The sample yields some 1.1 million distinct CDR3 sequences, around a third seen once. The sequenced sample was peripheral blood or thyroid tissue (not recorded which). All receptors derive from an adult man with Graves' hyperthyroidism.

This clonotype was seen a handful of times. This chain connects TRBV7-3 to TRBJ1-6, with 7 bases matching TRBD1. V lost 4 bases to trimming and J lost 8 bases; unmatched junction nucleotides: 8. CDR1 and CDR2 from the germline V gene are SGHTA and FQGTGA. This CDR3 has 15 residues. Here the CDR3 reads CASSSTRDSYSPLHF. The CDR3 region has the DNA TGTGCCAGCAGCTCAACCCGGGACAGTTATTCACCCCTCCACTTT.

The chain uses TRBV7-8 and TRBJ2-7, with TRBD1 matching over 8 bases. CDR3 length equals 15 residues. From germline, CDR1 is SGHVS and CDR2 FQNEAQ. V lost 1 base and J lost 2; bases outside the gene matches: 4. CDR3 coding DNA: TGTGCCAGCAGCTTAGAACCGGGACAGGCCTACGAGCAGTACTTC. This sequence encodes CASSLEPGQAYEQYF.

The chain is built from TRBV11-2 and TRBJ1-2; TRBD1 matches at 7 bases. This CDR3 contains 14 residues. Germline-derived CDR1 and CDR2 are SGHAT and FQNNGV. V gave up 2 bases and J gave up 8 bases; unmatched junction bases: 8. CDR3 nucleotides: TGTGCCAGCAGCTTAAGTTTAACAGGGGTCGGCTACACCTTC. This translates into CASSLSLTGVGYTF.

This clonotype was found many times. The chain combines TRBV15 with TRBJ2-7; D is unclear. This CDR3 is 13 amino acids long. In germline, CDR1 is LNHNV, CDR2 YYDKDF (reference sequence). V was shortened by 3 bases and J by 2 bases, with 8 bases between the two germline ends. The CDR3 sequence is CATSSRSTYEQYF. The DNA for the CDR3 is TGTGCCACCAGCAGCAGATCAACCTACGAGCAGTACTTC. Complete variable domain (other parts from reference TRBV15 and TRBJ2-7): DAMVIQNPRYQVTQFGKPVTLSCSQTLNHNVMYWYQQKSSQAPKLLFHYYDKDFNNEADTPDNFQSRRPNTSFCFLDIRSPGLGDTAMYLCATSSRSTYEQYFGPGTRLTVT.

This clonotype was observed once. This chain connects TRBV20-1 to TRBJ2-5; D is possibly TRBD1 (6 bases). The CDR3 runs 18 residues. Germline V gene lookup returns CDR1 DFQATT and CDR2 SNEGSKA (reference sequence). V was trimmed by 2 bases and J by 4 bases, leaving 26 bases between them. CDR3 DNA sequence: TGCAGTGCTAGACGGAACAATGGTGGGGGCGAAGGAGGAGAGACCCAGTACTTC. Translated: CSARRNNGGGEGGETQYF.

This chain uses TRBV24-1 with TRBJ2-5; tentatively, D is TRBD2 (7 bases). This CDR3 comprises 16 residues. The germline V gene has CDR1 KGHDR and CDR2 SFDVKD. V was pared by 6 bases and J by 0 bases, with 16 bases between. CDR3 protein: CATSFRGGVYQETQYF. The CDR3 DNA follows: TGTGCCACCAGTTTCCGCGGGGGCGTGTACCAAGAGACCCAGTACTTC.

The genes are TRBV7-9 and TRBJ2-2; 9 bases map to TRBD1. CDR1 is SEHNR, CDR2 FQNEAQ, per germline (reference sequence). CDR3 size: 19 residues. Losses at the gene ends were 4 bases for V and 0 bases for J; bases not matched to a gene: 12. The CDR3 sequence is CASSSGTGTKITNTGELFF. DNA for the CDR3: TGTGCCAGCAGCTCCGGGACAGGGACCAAGATTACGAACACCGGGGAGCTGTTTTTT.

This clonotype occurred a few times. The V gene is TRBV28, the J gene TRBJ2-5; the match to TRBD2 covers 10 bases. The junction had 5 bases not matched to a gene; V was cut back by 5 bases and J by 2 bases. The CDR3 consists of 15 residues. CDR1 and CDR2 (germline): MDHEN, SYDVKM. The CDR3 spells CASSIAGGPQETQYF. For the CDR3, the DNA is TGTGCCAGCAGTATAGCGGGAGGCCCACAAGAGACCCAGTACTTC.

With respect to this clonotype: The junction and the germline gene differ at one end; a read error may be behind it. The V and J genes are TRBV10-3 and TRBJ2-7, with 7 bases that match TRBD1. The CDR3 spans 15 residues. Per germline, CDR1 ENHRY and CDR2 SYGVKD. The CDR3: CASSYSSGTAYEQYF. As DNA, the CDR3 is TGTGCCAGCAGTTACTCGTCCGGGACAGCCTACGAGCAGTACTTC.

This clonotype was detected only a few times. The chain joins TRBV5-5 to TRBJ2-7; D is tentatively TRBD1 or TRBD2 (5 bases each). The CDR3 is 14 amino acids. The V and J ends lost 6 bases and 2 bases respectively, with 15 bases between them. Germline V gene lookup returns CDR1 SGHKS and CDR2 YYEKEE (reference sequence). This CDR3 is CASIPSGATYEQYF. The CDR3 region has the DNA TGTGCCAGCATCCCCTCCGGGGCCACCTACGAGCAGTACTTC.

CDR3: CASSQDRVFAYEQYF. DNA for the CDR3: TGCGCCAGCAGCCAAGATCGGGTCTTCGCCTACGAGCAGTACTTC. V usage is TRBV4-3 and J usage is TRBJ2-7; D not certain. CDR1 LGHNA and CDR2 YSLEER come from the germline V gene. This CDR3 has 15 amino acids. The germline V and J ends were trimmed by 0 bases and 2 bases, with 11 bases remaining between them.

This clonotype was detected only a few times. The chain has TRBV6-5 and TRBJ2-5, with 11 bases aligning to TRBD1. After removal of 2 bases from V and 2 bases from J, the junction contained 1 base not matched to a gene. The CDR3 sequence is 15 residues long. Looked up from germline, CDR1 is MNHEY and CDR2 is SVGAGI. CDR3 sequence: CASSYRDRGQETQYF. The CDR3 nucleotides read TGTGCCAGCAGTTACCGGGACAGGGGGCAAGAGACCCAGTACTTC.

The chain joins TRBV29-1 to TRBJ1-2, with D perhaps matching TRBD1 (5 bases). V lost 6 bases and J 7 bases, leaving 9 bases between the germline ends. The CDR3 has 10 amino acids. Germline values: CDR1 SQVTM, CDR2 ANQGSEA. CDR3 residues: CSVRGSGYTF. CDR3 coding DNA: TGCAGCGTACGGGGCAGTGGCTACACCTTC. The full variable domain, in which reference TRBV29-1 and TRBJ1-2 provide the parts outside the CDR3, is SAVISQKPSRDICQRGTSLTIQCQVDSQVTMMFWYRQQPGQSLTLIATANQGSEATYESGFVIDKFPISRPNLTFSTLTVSNMSPEDSSIYLCSVRGSGYTFGSGTRLTVV.

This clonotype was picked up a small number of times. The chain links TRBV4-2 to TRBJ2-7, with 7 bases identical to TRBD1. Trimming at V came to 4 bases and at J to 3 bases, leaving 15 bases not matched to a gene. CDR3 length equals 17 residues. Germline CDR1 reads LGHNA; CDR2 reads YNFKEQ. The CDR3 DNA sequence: TGTGCCAGCAGCCGGTGGTCCGGGACAGCGCAGATCTACGAGCAGTACTTC. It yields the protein CASSRWSGTAQIYEQYF.

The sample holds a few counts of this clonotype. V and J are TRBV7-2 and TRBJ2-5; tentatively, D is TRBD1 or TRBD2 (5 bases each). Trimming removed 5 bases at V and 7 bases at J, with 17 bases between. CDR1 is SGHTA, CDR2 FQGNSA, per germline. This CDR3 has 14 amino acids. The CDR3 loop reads CASSPRRDPGTQYF. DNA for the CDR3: TGTGCCAGCAGCCCTCGCAGGGACCCGGGGACCCAGTACTTC.

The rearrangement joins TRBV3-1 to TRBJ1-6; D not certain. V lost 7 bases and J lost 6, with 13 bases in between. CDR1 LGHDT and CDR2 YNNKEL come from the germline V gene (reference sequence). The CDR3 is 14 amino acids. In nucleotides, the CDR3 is TGTGCCAGCATCAATTGGGCCTCTAATTCACCCCTCCACTTT. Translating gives CASINWASNSPLHF. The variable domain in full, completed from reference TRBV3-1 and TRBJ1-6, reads DTAVSQTPKYLVTQMGNDKSIKCEQNLGHDTMYWYKQDSKKFLKIMFSYNNKELIINETVPNRFSPKSPDKAHLNLHINSLELGDSAVYFCASINWASNSPLHFGNGTRLTVT.

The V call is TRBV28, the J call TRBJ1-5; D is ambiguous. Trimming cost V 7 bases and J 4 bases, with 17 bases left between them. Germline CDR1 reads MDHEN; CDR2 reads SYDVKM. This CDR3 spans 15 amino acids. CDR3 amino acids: CASMFGPQWNQPQHF. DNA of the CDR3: TGTGCCAGCATGTTCGGGCCTCAGTGGAATCAGCCCCAGCATTTT.

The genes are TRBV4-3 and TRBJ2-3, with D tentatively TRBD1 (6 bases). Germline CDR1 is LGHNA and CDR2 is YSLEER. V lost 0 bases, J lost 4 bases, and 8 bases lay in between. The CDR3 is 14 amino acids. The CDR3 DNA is TGCGCCAGCAGCCAAGATACAGGGTCAGATACGCAGTATTTT. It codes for CASSQDTGSDTQYF.

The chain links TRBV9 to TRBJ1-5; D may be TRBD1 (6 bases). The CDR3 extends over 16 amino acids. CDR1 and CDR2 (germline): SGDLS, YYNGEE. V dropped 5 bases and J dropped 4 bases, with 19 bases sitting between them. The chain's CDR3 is CASSASHRVENQPQHF. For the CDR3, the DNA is TGTGCCAGCAGTGCTAGCCACAGGGTAGAAAATCAGCCCCAGCATTTT.

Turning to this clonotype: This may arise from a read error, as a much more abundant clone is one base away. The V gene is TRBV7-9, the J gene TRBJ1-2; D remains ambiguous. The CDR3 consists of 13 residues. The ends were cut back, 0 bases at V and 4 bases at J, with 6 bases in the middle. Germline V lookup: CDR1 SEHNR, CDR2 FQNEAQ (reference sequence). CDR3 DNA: TGTGCCAGCAGCTTAGCGCAGTTCTATGGCTACACCTTC. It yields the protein CASSLAQFYGYTF.

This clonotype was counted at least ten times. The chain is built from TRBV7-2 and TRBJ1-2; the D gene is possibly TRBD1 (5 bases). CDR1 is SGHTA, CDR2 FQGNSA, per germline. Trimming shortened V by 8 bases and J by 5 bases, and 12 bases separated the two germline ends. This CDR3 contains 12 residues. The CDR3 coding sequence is TGTGCCAGCCGCTCGGGGGAGTATGGCTACACCTTC. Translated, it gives CASRSGEYGYTF.

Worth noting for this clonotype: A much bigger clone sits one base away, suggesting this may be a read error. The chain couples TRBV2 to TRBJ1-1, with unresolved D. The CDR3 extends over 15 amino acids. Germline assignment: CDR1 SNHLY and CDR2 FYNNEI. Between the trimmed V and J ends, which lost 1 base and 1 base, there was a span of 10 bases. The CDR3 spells CASSEVIVGNTEAFF. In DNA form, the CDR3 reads TGTGCCAGCAGTGAAGTTATCGTGGGGAACACTGAAGCTTTCTTT.

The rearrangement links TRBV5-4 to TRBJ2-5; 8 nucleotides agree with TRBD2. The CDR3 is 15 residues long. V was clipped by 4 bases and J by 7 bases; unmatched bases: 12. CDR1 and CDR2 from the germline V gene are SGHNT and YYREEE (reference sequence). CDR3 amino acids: CASSRGTSGWGTQYF. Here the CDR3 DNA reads TGTGCCAGCAGCCGTGGAACTAGCGGATGGGGGACCCAGTACTTC. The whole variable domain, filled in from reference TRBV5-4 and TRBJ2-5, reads ETGVTQSPTHLIKTRGQQVTLRCSSQSGHNTVSWYQQALGQGPQFIFQYYREEENGRGNFPPRFSGLQFPNYSSELNVNALELDDSALYLCASSRGTSGWGTQYFGPGTRLLVL.

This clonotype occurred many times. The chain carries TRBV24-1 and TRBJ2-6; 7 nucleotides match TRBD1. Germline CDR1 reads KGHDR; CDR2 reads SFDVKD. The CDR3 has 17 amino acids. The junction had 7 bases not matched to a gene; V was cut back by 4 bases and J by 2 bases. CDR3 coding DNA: TGTGCCACCAGTGACCGACAGGGAGTTCCTGGGGCCAACGTCCTGACTTTC. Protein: CATSDRQGVPGANVLTF.